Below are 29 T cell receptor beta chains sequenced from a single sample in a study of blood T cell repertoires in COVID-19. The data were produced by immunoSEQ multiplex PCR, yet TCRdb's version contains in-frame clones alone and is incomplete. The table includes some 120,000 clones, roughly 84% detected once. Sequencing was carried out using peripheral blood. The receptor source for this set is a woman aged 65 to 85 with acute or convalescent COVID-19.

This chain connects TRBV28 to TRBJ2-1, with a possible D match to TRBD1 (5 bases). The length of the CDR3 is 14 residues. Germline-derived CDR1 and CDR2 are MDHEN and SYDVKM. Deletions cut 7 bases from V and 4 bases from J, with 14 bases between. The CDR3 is CASTPIDRYNEQFF. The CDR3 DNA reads TGTGCCAGCACCCCGATTGACAGATACAATGAGCAGTTCTTC.

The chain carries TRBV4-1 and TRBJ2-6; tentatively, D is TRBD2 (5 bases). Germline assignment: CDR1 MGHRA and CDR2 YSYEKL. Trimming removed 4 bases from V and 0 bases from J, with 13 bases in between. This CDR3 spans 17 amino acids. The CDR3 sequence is CASSPPPGSSGANVLTF. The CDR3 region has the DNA TGCGCCAGCAGCCCCCCCCCGGGGAGCTCTGGGGCCAACGTCCTGACTTTC.

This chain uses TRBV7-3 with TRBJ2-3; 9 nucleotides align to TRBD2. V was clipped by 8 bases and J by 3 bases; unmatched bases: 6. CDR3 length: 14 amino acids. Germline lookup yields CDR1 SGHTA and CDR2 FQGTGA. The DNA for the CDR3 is TGTGCCAGCCAGAAGAGCGGGAGGACAGATACGCAGTATTTT. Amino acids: CASQKSGRTDTQYF.

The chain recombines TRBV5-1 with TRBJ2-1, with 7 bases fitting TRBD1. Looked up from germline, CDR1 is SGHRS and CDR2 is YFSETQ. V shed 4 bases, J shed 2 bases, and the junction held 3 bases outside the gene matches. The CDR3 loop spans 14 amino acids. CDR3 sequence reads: CASSLGQTYNEQFF. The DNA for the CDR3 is TGCGCCAGCAGCCTGGGACAGACCTACAATGAGCAGTTCTTC.

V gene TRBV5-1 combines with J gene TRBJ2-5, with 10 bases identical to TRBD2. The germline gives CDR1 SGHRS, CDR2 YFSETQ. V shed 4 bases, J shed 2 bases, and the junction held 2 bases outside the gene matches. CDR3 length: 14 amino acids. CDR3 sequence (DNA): TGCGCCAGCAGCCAGACTAGCGGGCAAGAGACCCAGTACTTC. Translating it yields CASSQTSGQETQYF.

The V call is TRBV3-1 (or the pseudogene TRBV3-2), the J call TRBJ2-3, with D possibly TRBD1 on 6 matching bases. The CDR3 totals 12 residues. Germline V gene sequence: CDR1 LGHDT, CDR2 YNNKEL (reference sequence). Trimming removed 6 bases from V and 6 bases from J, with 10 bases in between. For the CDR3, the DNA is TGTGCCAGCAGTCCCCAGGGGGATACGCAGTATTTT. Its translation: CASSPQGDTQYF.

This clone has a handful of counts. CDR3 DNA: TGTGCCGCGGATAGAGCAGCCTACGAGCAGTACTTC. Protein sequence: CAADRAAYEQYF. The chain recombines TRBV28 with TRBJ2-7; D gene uncertain. The CDR3 contains 12 residues. Germline-derived CDR1 and CDR2 are MDHEN and SYDVKM. V lost 11 bases to trimming and J lost 2 bases, with 13 bases between them. The full variable domain, in which reference TRBV28 and TRBJ2-7 provide the parts outside the CDR3, is DVKVTQSSRYLVKRTGEKVFLECVQDMDHENMFWYRQDPGLGLRLIYFSYDVKMKEKGDIPEGYSVSREKKERFSLILESASTNQTSMYLCAADRAAYEQYFGPGTRLTVT.

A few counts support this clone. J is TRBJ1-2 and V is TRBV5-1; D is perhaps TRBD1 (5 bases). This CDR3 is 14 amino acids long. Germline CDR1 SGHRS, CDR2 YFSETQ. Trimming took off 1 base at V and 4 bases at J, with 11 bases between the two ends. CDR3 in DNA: TGCGCCAGCAGCTTGCAGGGCAGCACCTATGGCTACACCTTC. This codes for CASSLQGSTYGYTF.

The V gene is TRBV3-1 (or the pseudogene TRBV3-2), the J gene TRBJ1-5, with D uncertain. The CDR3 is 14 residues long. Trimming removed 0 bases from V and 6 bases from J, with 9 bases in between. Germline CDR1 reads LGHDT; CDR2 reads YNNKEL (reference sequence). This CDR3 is CASSQDSVSQPQHF. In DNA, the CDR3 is TGTGCCAGCAGCCAAGATTCAGTAAGTCAGCCCCAGCATTTT.

CDR3 amino acids: CASSLAGDENEAFF. Here the CDR3 DNA reads TGTGCCAGCAGTTTAGCGGGGGATGAGAATGAAGCTTTCTTT. J is TRBJ1-1 and V is TRBV28; weak D call: TRBD1 (5 bases). V was trimmed by 2 bases and J by 7 bases, leaving 14 bases between them. The germline V gene has CDR1 MDHEN and CDR2 SYDVKM. There are 14 residues in the CDR3.

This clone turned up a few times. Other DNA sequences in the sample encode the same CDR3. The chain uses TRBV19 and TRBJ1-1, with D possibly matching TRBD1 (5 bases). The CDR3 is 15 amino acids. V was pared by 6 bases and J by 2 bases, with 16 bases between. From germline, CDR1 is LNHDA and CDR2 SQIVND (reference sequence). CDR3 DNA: TGTGCCAGTAGCCCCCGGCAGGGAGGCAACACTGAAGCTTTCTTT. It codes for CASSPRQGGNTEAFF.

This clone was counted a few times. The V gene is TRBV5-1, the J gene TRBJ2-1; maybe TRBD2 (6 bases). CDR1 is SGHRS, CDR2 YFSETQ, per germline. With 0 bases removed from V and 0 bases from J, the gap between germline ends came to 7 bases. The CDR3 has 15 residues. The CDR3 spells CASSLDGSSYNEQFF. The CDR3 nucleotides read TGCGCCAGCAGCTTGGACGGGAGCTCCTACAATGAGCAGTTCTTC.

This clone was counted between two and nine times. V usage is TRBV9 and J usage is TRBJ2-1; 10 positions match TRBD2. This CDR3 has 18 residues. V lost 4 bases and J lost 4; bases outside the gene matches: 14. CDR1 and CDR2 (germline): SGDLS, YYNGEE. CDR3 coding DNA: TGTGCCAGCAGCTCCAGTCCCCAGACTAGCGGGTTTTACAATGAGCAGTTCTTC. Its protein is CASSSSPQTSGFYNEQFF.

The CDR3 nucleotides are TGTGCCAGCAGTCGGACAGGAATTTTGTCTATCGATGGCTACACCTTC. It is translated as CASSRTGILSIDGYTF. The V call is TRBV14, the J call TRBJ1-2; 7 nucleotides agree with TRBD1. Trimming at V came to 6 bases and at J to 6 bases, leaving 16 bases not matched to a gene. The CDR3 runs to 16 residues. The germline gives CDR1 SGHDN, CDR2 FVKESK.

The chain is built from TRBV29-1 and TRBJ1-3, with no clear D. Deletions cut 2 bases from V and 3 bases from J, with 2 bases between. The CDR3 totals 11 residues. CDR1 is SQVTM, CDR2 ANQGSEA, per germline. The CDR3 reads CSVERGNTIYF. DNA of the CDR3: TGCAGCGTTGAACGTGGAAACACCATATATTTT.

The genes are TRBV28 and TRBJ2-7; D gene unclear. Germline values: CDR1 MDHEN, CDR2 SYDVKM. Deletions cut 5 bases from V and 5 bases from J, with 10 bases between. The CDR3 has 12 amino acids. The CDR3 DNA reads TGTGCCAGCAGTGTTCCCCGGGACGAGCAGTACTTC. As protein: CASSVPRDEQYF.

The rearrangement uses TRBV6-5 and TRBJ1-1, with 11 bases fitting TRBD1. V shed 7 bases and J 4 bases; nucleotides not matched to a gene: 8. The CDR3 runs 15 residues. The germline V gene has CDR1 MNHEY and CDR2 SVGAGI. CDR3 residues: CASTSTGTGGTEAFF. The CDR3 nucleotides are TGTGCCAGCACCTCCACCGGGACAGGGGGCACTGAAGCTTTCTTT.

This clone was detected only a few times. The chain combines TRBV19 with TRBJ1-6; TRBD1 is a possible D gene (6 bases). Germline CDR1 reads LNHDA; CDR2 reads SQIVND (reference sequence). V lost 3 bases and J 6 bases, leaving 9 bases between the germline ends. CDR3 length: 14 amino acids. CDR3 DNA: TGTGCCAGTAGTATGACAGGCCTTAATTCACCCCTCCACTTT. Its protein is CASSMTGLNSPLHF.

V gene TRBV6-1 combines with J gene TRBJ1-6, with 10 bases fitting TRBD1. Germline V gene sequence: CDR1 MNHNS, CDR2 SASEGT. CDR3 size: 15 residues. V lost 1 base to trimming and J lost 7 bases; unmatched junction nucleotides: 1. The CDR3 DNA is TGTGCCAGCAGTGAAGGACAGGGGGCGAATTCACCCCTCCACTTT. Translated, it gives CASSEGQGANSPLHF.

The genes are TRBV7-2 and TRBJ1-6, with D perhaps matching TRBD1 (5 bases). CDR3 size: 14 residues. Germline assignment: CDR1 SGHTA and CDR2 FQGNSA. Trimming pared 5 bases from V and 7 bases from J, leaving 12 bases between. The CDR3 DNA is TGTGCCAGCAGCCCAGGACAAGGGAATTCACCCCTCCACTTT. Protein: CASSPGQGNSPLHF.

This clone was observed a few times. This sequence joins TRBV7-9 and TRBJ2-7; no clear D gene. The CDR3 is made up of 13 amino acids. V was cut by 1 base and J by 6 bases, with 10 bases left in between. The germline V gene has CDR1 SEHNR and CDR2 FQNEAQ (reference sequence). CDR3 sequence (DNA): TGTGCCAGCAGCTTAGGGGCGAGTTCCGAGCAGTACTTC. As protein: CASSLGASSEQYF.

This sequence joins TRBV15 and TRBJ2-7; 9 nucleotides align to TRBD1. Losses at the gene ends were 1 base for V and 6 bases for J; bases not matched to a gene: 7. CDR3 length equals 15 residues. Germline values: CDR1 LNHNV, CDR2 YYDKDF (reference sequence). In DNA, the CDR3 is TGTGCCACCAGCAGAGGGGTTTTACAGGGGGCCGAGCAGTACTTC. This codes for CATSRGVLQGAEQYF.

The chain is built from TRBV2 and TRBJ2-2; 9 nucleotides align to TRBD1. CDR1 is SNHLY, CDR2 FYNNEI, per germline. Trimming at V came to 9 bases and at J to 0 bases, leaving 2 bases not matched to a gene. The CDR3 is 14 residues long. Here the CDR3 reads CARDRGANTGELFF. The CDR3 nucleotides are TGTGCCAGGGACAGGGGTGCGAACACCGGGGAGCTGTTTTTT.

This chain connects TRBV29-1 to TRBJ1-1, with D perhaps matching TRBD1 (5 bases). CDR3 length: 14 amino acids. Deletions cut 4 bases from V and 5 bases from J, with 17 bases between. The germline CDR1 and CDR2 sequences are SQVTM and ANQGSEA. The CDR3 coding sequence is TGCAGCGTTGCAGGACACAGGAGGGGAACTGAAGCTTTCTTT. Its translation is CSVAGHRRGTEAFF.

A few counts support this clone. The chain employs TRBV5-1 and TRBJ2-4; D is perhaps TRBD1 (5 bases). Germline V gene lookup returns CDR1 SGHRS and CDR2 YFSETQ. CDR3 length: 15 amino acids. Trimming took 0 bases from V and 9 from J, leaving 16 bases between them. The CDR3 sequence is CASSLAPREGIIQYF. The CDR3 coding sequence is TGCGCCAGCAGCTTGGCGCCCAGGGAAGGGATCATTCAGTACTTC.

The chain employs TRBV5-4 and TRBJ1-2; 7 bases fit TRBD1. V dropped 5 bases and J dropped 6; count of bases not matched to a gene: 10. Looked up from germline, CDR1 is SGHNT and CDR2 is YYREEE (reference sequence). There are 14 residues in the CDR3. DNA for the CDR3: TGTGCCAGCAGGCGTGCGGGACAGATTCATGGCTACACCTTC. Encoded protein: CASRRAGQIHGYTF.

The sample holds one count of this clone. The CDR3, as DNA: TGTGCCAGCAGTTTACCCGGCGGTTCACCCCTCCACTTT. It is translated as CASSLPGGSPLHF. The chain recombines TRBV28 with TRBJ1-6; D gene unclear. The germline gives CDR1 MDHEN, CDR2 SYDVKM. This CDR3 has 13 amino acids. Trimming left V 2 bases short and J 9 bases short, with 8 bases between.

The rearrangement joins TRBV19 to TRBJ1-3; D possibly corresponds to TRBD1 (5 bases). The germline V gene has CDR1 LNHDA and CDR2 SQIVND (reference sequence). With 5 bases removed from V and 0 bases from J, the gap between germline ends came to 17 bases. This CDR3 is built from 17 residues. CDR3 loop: CASSLSSDRSSGNTIYF. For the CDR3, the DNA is TGTGCCAGTAGTCTATCCTCCGACAGAAGCTCTGGAAACACCATATATTTT. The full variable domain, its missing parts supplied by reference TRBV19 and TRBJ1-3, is DGGITQSPKYLFRKEGQNVTLSCEQNLNHDAMYWYRQDPGQGLRLIYYSQIVNDFQKGDIAEGYSVSREKKESFPLTVTSAQKNPTAFYLCASSLSSDRSSGNTIYFGEGSWLTVV.

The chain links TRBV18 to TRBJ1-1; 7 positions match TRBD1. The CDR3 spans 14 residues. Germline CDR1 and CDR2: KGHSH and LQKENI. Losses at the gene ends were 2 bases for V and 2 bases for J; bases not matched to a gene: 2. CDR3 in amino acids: CASSPDRANTEAFF. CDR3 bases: TGTGCCAGCTCACCAGACAGGGCTAACACTGAAGCTTTCTTT.